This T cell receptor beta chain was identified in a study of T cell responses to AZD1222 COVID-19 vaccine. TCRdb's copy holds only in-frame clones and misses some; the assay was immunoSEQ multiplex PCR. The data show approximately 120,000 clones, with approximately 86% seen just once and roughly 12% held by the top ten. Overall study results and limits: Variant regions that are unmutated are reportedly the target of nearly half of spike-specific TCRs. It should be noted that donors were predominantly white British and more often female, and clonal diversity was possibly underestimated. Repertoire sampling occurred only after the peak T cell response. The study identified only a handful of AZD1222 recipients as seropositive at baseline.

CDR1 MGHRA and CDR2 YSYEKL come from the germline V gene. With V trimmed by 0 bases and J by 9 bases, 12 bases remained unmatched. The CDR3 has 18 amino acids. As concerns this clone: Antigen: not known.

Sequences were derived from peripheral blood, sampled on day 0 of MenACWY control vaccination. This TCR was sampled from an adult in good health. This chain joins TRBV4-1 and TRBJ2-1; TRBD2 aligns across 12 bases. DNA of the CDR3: TGCGCCAGCAGCCAAGATAGGACTAGCGGGGCCAATTACGGTGAGCAGTTCTTC. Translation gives CASSQDRTSGANYGEQFF.